This is a list of T cell receptor beta chains from one sample in a study of T cell responses to AZD1222 COVID-19 vaccine. The method was immunoSEQ multiplex PCR; TCRdb's version includes in-frame clones alone and lacks a portion of them. The profile covers about 120,000 clones, with approximately 80% appearing a single time and about 28% taken by the ten largest. The sample consisted of peripheral blood, taken 28 days after the second AZD1222 dose. The receptors shown here come from an adult who received the AZD1222 COVID-19 vaccine. CDR3s include the opening cysteine and the closing phenylalanine or tryptophan. The order of the fields is D gene, V gene, clone size, J gene, CDR3 DNA, CDR3 protein. A D gene is named only where the DNA matches it firmly. The listing skips clone size in some rows; elsewhere it reads once, few, many or a size class.

.,TRBV30,.,TRBJ1-5,TGTGCCTGGAGTGCCTCGGGGGATCAGCCCCAGCATTTT,CAWSASGDQPQHF
.,TRBV28,.,TRBJ1-2,TGTGCCAGCAGACTACTGGGACTCGGGGACGGCTATGGCTACACCTTC,CASRLLGLGDGYGYTF
TRBD2,TRBV6-6,.,TRBJ2-3,TGTGCCAGCTCCCCGACCGGGGGGGTAACGCAGTATTTT,CASSPTGGVTQYF
.,TRBV7-2,.,TRBJ1-3,TGTGCCAGCAGCCGTGATACAGGATCCGTTGGAAACACCATATATTTT,CASSRDTGSVGNTIYF
.,TRBV5-1,.,TRBJ2-7,TGCGCCAGCAGCCAATTTCCCGCCGATACCTACGAGCAGTACTTC,CASSQFPADTYEQYF
.,TRBV20-1,.,TRBJ1-2,TGCAGTGCTAGAGAGTGGTATGGCTACACCTTC,CSAREWYGYTF
.,TRBV7-2,.,TRBJ2-3,TGTGCCAGCAGCCCTTGGACAGGCACAGATACGCAGTATTTT,CASSPWTGTDTQYF
.,TRBV4-2,.,TRBJ1-5,TGTGCCAGCCCCCCCAGAGTCTCTTCGCCCCAGCATTTT,CASPPRVSSPQHF
TRBD1,TRBV29-1,.,TRBJ1-3,TGCAGCGTTGAAGATTTGATGGCAGGGGGTTTTCCGAACACCATATATTTT,CSVEDLMAGGFPNTIYF
TRBD2,TRBV11-2,.,TRBJ2-1,TGTGCCAGCAGCTCGGGACTAGCGGGGGGTAACGAGCAGTTCTTC,CASSSGLAGGNEQFF
.,TRBV11-3,.,TRBJ2-7,TGTGCCAGCAGCCCCGCGGGACAGAGTTACTACGAGCAGTACTTC,CASSPAGQSYYEQYF
.,TRBV6-2/TRBV6-3,.,TRBJ1-5,TGTGCCAGCAGTTCACGCAGTCGCCTTCAGCCCCAGCATTTT,CASSSRSRLQPQHF
TRBD1,TRBV5-8,.,TRBJ2-1,TGTGCCAGCAGCATGGACAGGGAATTCTACAATGAGCAGTTCTTC,CASSMDREFYNEQFF
.,TRBV10-2,.,TRBJ2-5,TGCGCCAGCAGTGGGACGATTCAAGAGACCCAGTACTTC,CASSGTIQETQYF
.,TRBV6-6,.,TRBJ1-6,TGTGCCAGCAGGGGGGTAGCCTATAATTCACCCCTCCACTTT,CASRGVAYNSPLHF
TRBD1,TRBV18,.,TRBJ1-2,TGTGCCAGCTCACCTAGTGGACAGGAGCAGAATGGCTACACCTTC,CASSPSGQEQNGYTF
.,TRBV18,.,TRBJ1-2,TGTGCCAGCTCACCAGCCGGAGCGGGGAGGGCTGATGGCTACACCTTC,CASSPAGAGRADGYTF
TRBD1,TRBV28,few,TRBJ2-7,TGTGCCAGCAGCCCCCCCGGGACAGGGAGTCGGCAGTACTTC,CASSPPGTGSRQYF
.,TRBV6-1,.,TRBJ2-7,TGTGCCAGCAGTGAAGACCTTAAGACCCTAGCCTACGAGCAGTACTTC,CASSEDLKTLAYEQYF
.,TRBV7-9,.,TRBJ1-6,TGTGCCAGCAGCTATATAGGGACTGCCTCCTATAATTCACCCCTCCACTTT,CASSYIGTASYNSPLHF
.,TRBV6-2/TRBV6-3,.,TRBJ1-2,TGTGCCAGCAGTCAGGGTGTCTATGGCTACACCTTC,CASSQGVYGYTF
TRBD1,TRBV10-3,.,TRBJ1-5,TGTGCCATCAGTGAGCCTAAGACAGGGGGTTGGCACCAGCCCCAGCATTTT,CAISEPKTGGWHQPQHF
.,TRBV28,.,TRBJ1-2,TGTGCCAGCAAGGCAGGACTGGTAAACTATGGCTACACCTTC,CASKAGLVNYGYTF
.,TRBV11-2,.,TRBJ1-4,TGTGCCAGCAGCCCTTTAACCGGGACACCCAAACTGTTTTTT,CASSPLTGTPKLFF
.,TRBV6-5,.,TRBJ2-7,TGTGCCAGCAGCTCTCCCACCAGGGTAAAATTCGAGCAGTACTTC,CASSSPTRVKFEQYF
.,TRBV7-2,.,TRBJ2-3,TGTGCCAGCAGCTTACAGGGCACAGATACGCAGTATTTT,CASSLQGTDTQYF
.,TRBV15,.,TRBJ1-6,TGTGCCACCAGCAGAGATACCCGGGATTCACCCCTCCACTTT,CATSRDTRDSPLHF
TRBD1,TRBV28,.,TRBJ1-4,TGTGCCAGCAGGGGACAGGGGGCTGTCGATGAAAAACTGTTTTTT,CASRGQGAVDEKLFF
.,TRBV6-5,.,TRBJ2-2,TGTGCCAGCACTAGGACGGTGAACACCGGGGAGCTGTTTTTT,CASTRTVNTGELFF
TRBD1,TRBV9,.,TRBJ1-2,TGTGCCAGCAGCGTAGTCGGACAGGGGGACGGCTACACCTTC,CASSVVGQGDGYTF
.,TRBV9,.,TRBJ2-5,TGTGCCAGCAGCATCCGGGGACTTGAAACCCAGTACTTC,CASSIRGLETQYF
.,TRBV3-1/TRBV3-2,.,TRBJ1-1,TGTGCCAGCAGCCCCCCACGCGGCGTGGTTGGTACTGAAGCTTTCTTT,CASSPPRGVVGTEAFF
.,TRBV4-1,.,TRBJ1-1,TGCGCCAGCAGCCAAGGGATACAGGGTACCGAAGCTTTCTTT,CASSQGIQGTEAFF
.,TRBV29-1,.,TRBJ1-4,TGCAGCGTTGGCCGGGCGCAAAAACTGTTTTTT,CSVGRAQKLFF
.,TRBV12-3/TRBV12-4,.,TRBJ2-5,TGTGCCAGCAGTTTAACGACCCAGTACTTC,CASSLTTQYF
TRBD1,TRBV7-2,.,TRBJ1-6,TGTGCCAGCAGCCCCAGACAGGGGTATAATTCACCCCTCCACTTT,CASSPRQGYNSPLHF
.,TRBV2,.,TRBJ1-2,TGTGCCAGCAGCCAGACAACCTCTTCCTATGGCTACACCTTC,CASSQTTSSYGYTF
TRBD2,TRBV30,.,TRBJ2-7,TGTGCCTGGAACAAGCGGGGAATCTCCTACGAGCAGTACTTC,CAWNKRGISYEQYF
TRBD2,TRBV5-1,.,TRBJ2-7,TGCGCCAGCAGCTTGGAGCCAGGGAGTACTAGCGGGGGGGCCTACGAGCAGTACTTC,CASSLEPGSTSGGAYEQYF
.,TRBV27,.,TRBJ2-7,TGTGCCAGCAGTTGGCAGGGGGGCGTAAATGAGCAGTACTTC,CASSWQGGVNEQYF
.,TRBV6-2/TRBV6-3,.,TRBJ1-3,TGTGCCAGCAGTTACTCGAATAACGAAGACACCATATATTTT,CASSYSNNEDTIYF
.,TRBV4-1,.,TRBJ1-2,TGCGCCAGCACCAGCAGTCCGGGACAAAGCTATGGCTACACCTTC,CASTSSPGQSYGYTF
.,TRBV10-2,.,TRBJ2-3,TGCGCCAGCAGTGACCGGACGATCACAGATACGCAGTATTTT,CASSDRTITDTQYF
TRBD1,TRBV10-2,.,TRBJ2-7,TGCGCCAGCACCAAGACTCGGACAGGGAAGTCCTACGAGCAGTACTTC,CASTKTRTGKSYEQYF
.,TRBV7-8,.,TRBJ1-6,TGTGCCAGCGGTGGCGTATCACCCCTCCACTTT,CASGGVSPLHF
.,TRBV7-2,.,TRBJ1-5,TGTGCCAGCAGCTTCGGGACAAGAGAAAATCAGCCCCAGCATTTT,CASSFGTRENQPQHF
.,TRBV20-1,.,TRBJ1-2,TGCAGTGCCGTTAGGTATGGCTACACCTTC,CSAVRYGYTF
.,TRBV20-1,.,TRBJ1-5,TGCAGTGCTAGTAAGGCAGGGAGGAACAATCAGCCCCAGCATTTT,CSASKAGRNNQPQHF
.,TRBV6-1,.,TRBJ1-2,TGTGCCAGCAGTGACACAGGGAGAAACTATGGCTACACCTTC,CASSDTGRNYGYTF
.,TRBV10-1,once,TRBJ1-1,TGCGCCAGCGCCCCAGGGACAATGAACACTGAAGCTTTCTTT,CASAPGTMNTEAFF
TRBD1,TRBV28,once,TRBJ2-2,TGTGCCAGCCGACAGGGAATCACCGGGGAGCTGTTTTTT,CASRQGITGELFF
TRBD1,TRBV15,.,TRBJ2-7,TGTGCCACCAGCAGAGGGGTAGGCGGACAGGGTATCGAGCAGTACTTC,CATSRGVGGQGIEQYF
TRBD1,TRBV18,.,TRBJ2-2,TGTGCCAGCTCACCAGTTTCAAACAGGGGCACCGGGGAGCTGTTTTTT,CASSPVSNRGTGELFF